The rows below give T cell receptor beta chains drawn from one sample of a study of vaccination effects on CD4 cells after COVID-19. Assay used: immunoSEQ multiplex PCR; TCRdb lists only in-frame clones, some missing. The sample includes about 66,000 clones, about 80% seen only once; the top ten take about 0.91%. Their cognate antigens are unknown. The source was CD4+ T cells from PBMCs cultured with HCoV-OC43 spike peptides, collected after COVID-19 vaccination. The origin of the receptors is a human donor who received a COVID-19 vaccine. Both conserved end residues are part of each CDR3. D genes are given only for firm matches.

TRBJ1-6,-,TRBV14,CASSQDGRKNSPLHF
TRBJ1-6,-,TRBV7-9,CASSLIWGSRESPLHF
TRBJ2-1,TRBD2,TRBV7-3,CASSTLAGGRNEQFF
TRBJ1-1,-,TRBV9,CASSGDGRGTNTEAFF
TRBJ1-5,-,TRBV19,CASSIPGAGNQPQHF
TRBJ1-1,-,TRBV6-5,CASSTDSSNTEAFF
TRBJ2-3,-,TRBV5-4,CASSSTTDTQYF
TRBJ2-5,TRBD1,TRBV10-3,CAIGQGYQETQYF
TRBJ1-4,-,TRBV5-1,CASRPGSGRANEKLFF
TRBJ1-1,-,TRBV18,CASSPPYGLNTEAFF
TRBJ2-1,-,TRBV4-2,CASSQEAQDNEQFF
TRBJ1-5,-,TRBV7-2,CASSPSIYQPQHF
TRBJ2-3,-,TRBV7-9,CASSTYRPTSGTDTQYF
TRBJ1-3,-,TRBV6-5,CASSSLRSGNTIYF
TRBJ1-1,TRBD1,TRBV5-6,CASSPGGQGSTEAFF
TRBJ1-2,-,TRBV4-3,CASSSRGGSYGYTF
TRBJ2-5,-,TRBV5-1,CASSFYPGAETQYF
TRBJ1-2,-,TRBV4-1,CASSQEKVPTSDGYTF
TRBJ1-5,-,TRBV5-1,CASSLRTGAGQPQHF
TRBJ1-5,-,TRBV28,CASSDPLVGYSNQPQHF
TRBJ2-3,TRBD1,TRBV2,CASSTTGGADTQYF
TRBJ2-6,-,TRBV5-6,CASSLRVVLPAGANVLTF
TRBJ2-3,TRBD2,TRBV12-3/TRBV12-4,CASSGGSTDTQYF
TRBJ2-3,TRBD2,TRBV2,CASGGPGLAGYTSTDTQYF
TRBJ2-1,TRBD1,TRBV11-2,CASSDPGTAFNEQFF
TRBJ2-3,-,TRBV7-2,CASTLRRGGTDTQYF
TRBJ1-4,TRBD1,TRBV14,CASSQRTGALTNEKLFF
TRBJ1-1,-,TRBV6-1,CASREAQWDTEAFF
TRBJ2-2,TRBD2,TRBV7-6,CASSLIGGDYTGELFF
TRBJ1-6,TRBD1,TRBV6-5,CASSYLPGTGGSPLHF
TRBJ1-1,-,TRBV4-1,CASSQVGRVGTEAFF
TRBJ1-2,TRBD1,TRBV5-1,CASSIRTGNYGYTF
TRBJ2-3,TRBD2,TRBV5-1,CASSFLPGSGLAGGRVDTQYF
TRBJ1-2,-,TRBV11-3,CASSLGRCGVYGYTF
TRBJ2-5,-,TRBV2,CASKKDGAGRETQYF
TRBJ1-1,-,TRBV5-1,CASSLAHWEGTEAFF
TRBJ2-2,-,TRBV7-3,CASSPRSSTGELFF
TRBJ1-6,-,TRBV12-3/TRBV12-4,CAHSVGGHSPLHF
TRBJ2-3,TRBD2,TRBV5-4,CASSRTSDADTQYF
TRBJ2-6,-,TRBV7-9,CASSFVGANVLTF
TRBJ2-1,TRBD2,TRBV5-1,CASSGLAGGPGEQFF
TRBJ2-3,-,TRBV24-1,CATSDLSEDTQYF
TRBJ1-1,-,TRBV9,CASSVSSDSEAFF
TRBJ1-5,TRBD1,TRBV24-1,CATSEPGQEYSNQPQHF
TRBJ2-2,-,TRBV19,CASSIQGLDTGELFF